The entry below gives a single TCR beta chain sequence along with its context. Its specificity is unknown. Each sample received Survey-level depth of up to 500,000 reads. Libraries were prepared by immunoSEQ multiplex PCR; TCRdb keeps only in-frame clonotypes and omits some of them. This sample has tens of thousands of clones, with about 80% found just once. CDR3 length: 13 residues. Germline lookup yields CDR1 LGHNT and CDR2 FRNRAP. The sample originates from a study of pediatric ulcerative colitis. On the study more broadly: Disease was pancolitis in several and left-sided in two, histology-confirmed.

Study findings and constraints: A couple of patients' blood samples yielded substantially fewer templates. Blood-rectal clonal overlap within each person was significantly higher in ulcerative colitis patients than controls.

The rectum was sampled with one to two pinch biopsies at colonoscopy. The gene calls are TRBV12-5 and TRBJ2-3; the match to TRBD1 covers 11 bases. Sample: gut tissue. This TCR was recovered from a boy aged 5-17 years with moderate ulcerative colitis. The CDR3 DNA follows: TGTGCCGCTGGACAGGGGGCAGGGGATACGCAGTATTTT. It yields the protein CAAGQGAGDTQYF.